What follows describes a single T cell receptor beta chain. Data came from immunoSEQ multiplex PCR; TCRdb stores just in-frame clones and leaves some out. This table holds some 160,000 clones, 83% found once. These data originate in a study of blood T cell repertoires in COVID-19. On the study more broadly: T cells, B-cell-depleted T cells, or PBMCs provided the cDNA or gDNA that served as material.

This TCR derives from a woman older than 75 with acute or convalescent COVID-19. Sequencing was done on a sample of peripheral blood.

In DNA, the CDR3 is TGTGCCAGTAGATTACAGGGGAGGACTGAAGCTTTCTTT. Translating gives CASRLQGRTEAFF. The rearrangement uses TRBV19 and TRBJ1-1; 7 positions agree with TRBD1. Per the germline V gene, CDR1 is LNHDA and CDR2 is SQIVND (reference sequence). V lost 6 bases and J lost 5; bases outside the gene matches: 6. The CDR3 has 13 residues.